This TCR beta chain was observed in a study of cytomegalovirus exposure and HLA in healthy donors. As for the study in general: In an earlier analysis, approximately 120 million unique TCR beta sequences were found from some 180 million T cells. The study placed less than 90% of its approximately 400 genotyped donors in the Caucasian-associated ancestry cluster. Study observations and caveats: A further, later analysis showed that HLA-associated TCR beta chains (compared with equally common others) were more clonally expanded.

This CDR3 region has 11 residues. The V gene's germline CDR1 is SQVTM and CDR2 ANQGSEA. After removal of 4 bases from V and 8 bases from J, the junction contained 4 bases not matched to a gene. Concerning this clone itself: Its matching antigen is unknown.

Primers for the PCR totalled 60 Vbeta and 13 Jbeta. Profiled with immunoSEQ multiplex PCR; TCRdb holds only in-frame clones, not every one. This sample has 200,000 to 300,000 clones, with roughly 81% found just once. Donors had nominal health at sampling but likely had unrecorded immune exposures. Material: PBMCs. V and J are TRBV29-1 and TRBJ1-2; 7 nucleotides line up with TRBD1. This receptor was identified in a woman aged 40-49 years in good health and CMV-seropositive. CDR3 in amino acids: CSVGQGEGYTF. CDR3 coding DNA: TGCAGCGTTGGACAGGGTGAAGGCTACACCTTC.